The rows below give T cell receptor beta chains drawn from one sample of a study of cytomegalovirus exposure and HLA in healthy donors. Sequencing was performed with immunoSEQ multiplex PCR; in TCRdb, only in-frame clones are kept and a portion is missing. The sample includes over 200,000 clones, around 80% of them seen just once. Sequenced: PBMCs. The receptors shown here come from a woman between 55 and 75 years old in good health and CMV-seropositive. The conserved cysteine and the conserved F or W are not part of the CDR3 here.

TRBV19 ASSIDRGGHSYNEQF
TRBV27 ASMSSGGTEAF
TRBV19 ASSAQINYGYT
TRBV27 ASSLVGMNTGELF
TRBV5-4 ASSSGTSGTYEQY
TRBV11-3 ASSLDPIPLTGPNYGYT
TRBV5-1 ASSYTAFNTEAF
TRBV5-1 ASSPTGANTEAF
TRBV29-1 SVNRGDHEQY
TRBV5-1 ASSLSFGPVYNEQF
TRBV28 ASRLTGQYGYT
TRBV20-1 SARGGGGAF